This is a list of T cell receptor beta chains from one sample in a study. TCRdb fed the 5' RACE reads into MiXCR, producing one record per CDR3 protein. This sample carries tens of thousands of distinct CDR3 sequences, about 19% of them seen once, and the ten largest clones take about 3%. The sequenced sample was naive CD4+ T cells sorted from a lymph node. Receptors were obtained from a female donor with breast cancer. CDR3s include the opening cysteine and the closing phenylalanine or tryptophan. The order of the fields is clone size, V gene, CDR3 length, CDR3 protein. Clone sizes are given selectively: once, few, many, or a class where the clone is expanded.

>many|TRBV12-3/TRBV12-4|13
CASSQDSGNTIYF
>few|TRBV6-5|14
CASSPRANTGELFF
>few|TRBV5-1|13
CASTLQGAGELFF
>many|TRBV7-2|13
CASSWKIRGIQYF
>few|TRBV7-3|14
CASSLQVSSDEQYF
>few|TRBV11-2|15
CASSLRPDRTDTQYF
>medium-sized|TRBV6-2/TRBV6-3|12
CASKVADQPQHF
>few|TRBV3-1|12
CASSHVAGDRIF
>few|TRBV10-2|11
CASSEGKEQYF
>-|TRBV7-8|14
CASTADRMSYEQFF
>-|TRBV7-2|14
CASSLSWGDTEAFF
>-|TRBV5-1|12
CASSPGTKEQFF
>many|TRBV6-6|13
CASSYSPAYGYTF
>few|TRBV6-2/TRBV6-3|17
CASTSPNVRSSYNEQFF
>few|TRBV20-1|15
CSARAGQINTGELFF
>-|TRBV4-1|15
CASSTSGRSTDSQYF
>few|TRBV20-1|13
CSARAANQETQYF
>-|TRBV12-3/TRBV12-4|14
CASSLRGGGQPQHF
>-|TRBV12-3/TRBV12-4|12
CASSGSREEQFF
>few|TRBV6-1|14
CASSSRVGGEKLFF
>-|TRBV20-1|15
CSAFLSTGAGNEQFF
>few|TRBV9|13
CASSAAGLGTQYF
>many|TRBV7-8|15
CASSRASGATGEQYF
>few|TRBV7-9|12
CASSADYYGYTF
>many|TRBV12-3/TRBV12-4|14
CASSLTDIQETQYF
>few|TRBV6-2/TRBV6-3|14
CASSLSGTYNEQFF
>few|TRBV7-3|16
CASSYTGLADPDTQYF
>many|TRBV5-1|14
CASSTGTSADTQYF
>few|TRBV20-1|16
CSAAHSGPKMGNTIYF
>few|TRBV6-1|15
CASSEPRGGKTEAFF
>-|TRBV12-3/TRBV12-4|14
CASRPTGTRTEAFF
>few|TRBV5-1|14
CASSFWDRSYEQYF
>many|TRBV5-6|17
CASSLGAGISSYNEQFF
>few|TRBV6-2/TRBV6-3|14
CASSRQTTNTEAFF
>-|TRBV7-6|13
CASSFSEDSPLHF
>once|TRBV7-8|12
CASSLDYNEQSF
>-|TRBV7-8|13
CASSLTRDYGYTF
>few|TRBV18|16
CASSPPGSGGTDTQYF
>-|TRBV18|13
CASSSQDNTEAFF
>few|TRBV6-6|16
CASSYSKGLIHNEQFF
>-|TRBV7-9|14
CASSLQSGFSEQFF
>few|TRBV24-1|13
CATRGDVSDTQYF
>-|TRBV19|14
CASGRPPEINEQFF
>-|TRBV25-1|13
CASSDRTGYGYTF
>-|TRBV6-2/TRBV6-3|15
CASSSRLVASNEQFF
>-|TRBV20-1|14
CSALTSGSVSEQYF
>few|TRBV7-2|14
CASKPGAVDEKLFF
>-|TRBV5-1|16
CASSPSYGGAGDTQYF
>-|TRBV5-6|15
CASSRFGQAGQPQHF
>many|TRBV29-1|11
CSVVARVDAFF
>many|TRBV29-1|13
CSATHQGTRGYTF
>many|TRBV5-1|14
CASSRGLMNTEAFF
>-|TRBV5-1|15
CASSYSGTGYDGYTF
>-|TRBV6-5|14
CASSYSVVNSPLHF
>many|TRBV6-6|12
CASSLGKSGYTF
>few|TRBV5-1|14
CASSLGERKEKLFF
>few|TRBV5-1|12
CASSISEGEQFF
>few|TRBV11-2|16
CASSSMAGGPMDTQYF
>once|TRBV18|12
CASSPADRGQFF